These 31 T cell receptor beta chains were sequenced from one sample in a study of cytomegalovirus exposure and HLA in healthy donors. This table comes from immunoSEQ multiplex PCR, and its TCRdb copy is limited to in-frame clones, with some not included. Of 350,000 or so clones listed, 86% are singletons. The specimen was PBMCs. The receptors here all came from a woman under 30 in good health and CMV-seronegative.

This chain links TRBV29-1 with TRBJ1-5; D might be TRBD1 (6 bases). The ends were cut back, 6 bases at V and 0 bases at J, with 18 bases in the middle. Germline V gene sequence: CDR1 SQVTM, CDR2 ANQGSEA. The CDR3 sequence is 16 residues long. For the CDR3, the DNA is TGCAGCGTGAGGTTTGGGGGGGCCTTTAGCAATCAGCCCCAGCATTTT. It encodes CSVRFGGAFSNQPQHF.

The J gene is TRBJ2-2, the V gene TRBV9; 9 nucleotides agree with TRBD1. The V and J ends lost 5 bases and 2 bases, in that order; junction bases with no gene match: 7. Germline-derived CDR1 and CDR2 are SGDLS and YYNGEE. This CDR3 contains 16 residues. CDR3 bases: TGTGCCAGCAGTCAGGACAGGGGATCAAACACCGGGGAGCTGTTTTTT. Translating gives CASSQDRGSNTGELFF.

CDR3 DNA: TGCGCCAGCAGCCAAGTCGGGCTGACAGATGGCTACACCTTC. It translates to CASSQVGLTDGYTF. V is TRBV4-3 and J is TRBJ1-2; possibly TRBD1 for D (5 bases). Germline V CDR1 and CDR2: LGHNA, YSLEER. This CDR3 contains 14 residues. Trimming removed 1 base from V and 6 bases from J, with 12 bases in between.

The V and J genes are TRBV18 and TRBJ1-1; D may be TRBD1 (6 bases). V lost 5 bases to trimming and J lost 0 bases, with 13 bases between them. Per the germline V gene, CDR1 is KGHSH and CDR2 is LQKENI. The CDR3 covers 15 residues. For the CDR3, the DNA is TGTGCCAGCTCAGCATCGGACAGCATGAACACTGAAGCTTTCTTT. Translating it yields CASSASDSMNTEAFF. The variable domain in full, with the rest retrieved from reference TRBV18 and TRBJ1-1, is NAGVMQNPRHLVRRRGQEARLRCSPMKGHSHVYWYRQLPEEGLKFMVYLQKENIIDESGMPKERFSAEFPKEGPSILRIQQVVRGDSAAYFCASSASDSMNTEAFFGQGTRLTVV.

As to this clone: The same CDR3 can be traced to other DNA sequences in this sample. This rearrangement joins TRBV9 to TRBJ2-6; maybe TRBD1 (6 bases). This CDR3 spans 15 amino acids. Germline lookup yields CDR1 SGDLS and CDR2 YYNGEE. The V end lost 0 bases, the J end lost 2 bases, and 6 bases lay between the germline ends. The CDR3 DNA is TGTGCCAGCAGCGTAGCAGGGGCTGGGGCCAACGTCCTGACTTTC. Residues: CASSVAGAGANVLTF.

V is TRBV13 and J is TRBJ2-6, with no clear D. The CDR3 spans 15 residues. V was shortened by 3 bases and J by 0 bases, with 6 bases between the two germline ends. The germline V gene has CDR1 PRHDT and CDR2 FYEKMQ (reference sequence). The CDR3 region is CASSFSTSGANVLTF. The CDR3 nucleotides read TGTGCCAGCAGCTTTAGTACCTCTGGGGCCAACGTCCTGACTTTC. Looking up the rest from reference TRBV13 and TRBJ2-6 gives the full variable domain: AAGVIQSPRHLIKEKRETATLKCYPIPRHDTVYWYQQGPGQDPQFLISFYEKMQSDKGSIPDRFSAQQFSDYHSELNMSSLELGDSALYFCASSFSTSGANVLTFGAGSRLTVL.

Here the CDR3 DNA reads TGTGCCAGCCGACCGGGGGGGACGCAGCCCCAGCATTTT. Its translation is CASRPGGTQPQHF. The chain employs TRBV27 and TRBJ1-5, with D possibly being TRBD1 (5 bases). Germline assignment: CDR1 MNHEY and CDR2 SMNVEV (reference sequence). This CDR3 spans 13 amino acids. V gave up 8 bases and J gave up 7 bases, with 15 bases separating them.

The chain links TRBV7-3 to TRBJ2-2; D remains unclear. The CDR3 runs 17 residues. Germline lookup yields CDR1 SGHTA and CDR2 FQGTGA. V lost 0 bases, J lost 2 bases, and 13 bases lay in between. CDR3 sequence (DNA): TGTGCCAGCAGCTTAACGGCGGAAAGCCCTAACACCGGGGAGCTGTTTTTT. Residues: CASSLTAESPNTGELFF.

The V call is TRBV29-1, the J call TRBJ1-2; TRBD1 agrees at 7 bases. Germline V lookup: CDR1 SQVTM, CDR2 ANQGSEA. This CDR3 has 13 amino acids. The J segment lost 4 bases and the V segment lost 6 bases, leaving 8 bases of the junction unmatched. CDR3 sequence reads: CSVPGGQAYGYTF. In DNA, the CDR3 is TGCAGCGTCCCCGGTGGACAGGCCTATGGCTACACCTTC.

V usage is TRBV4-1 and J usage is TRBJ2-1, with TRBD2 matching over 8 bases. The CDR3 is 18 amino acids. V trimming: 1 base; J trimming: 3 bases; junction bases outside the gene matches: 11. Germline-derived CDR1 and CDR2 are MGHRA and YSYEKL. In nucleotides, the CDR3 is TGCGCCAGCAGCCAAGGCCTCCCCGGGAGGGCCTTCTACAATGAGCAGTTCTTC. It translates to CASSQGLPGRAFYNEQFF.

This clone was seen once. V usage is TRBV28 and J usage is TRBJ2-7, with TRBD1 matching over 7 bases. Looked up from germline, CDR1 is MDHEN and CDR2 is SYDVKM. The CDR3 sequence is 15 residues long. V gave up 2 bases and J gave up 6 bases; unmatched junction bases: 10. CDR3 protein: CASSLDTGESGEQYF. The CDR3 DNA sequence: TGTGCCAGCAGTTTAGACACAGGGGAATCTGGCGAGCAGTACTTC.

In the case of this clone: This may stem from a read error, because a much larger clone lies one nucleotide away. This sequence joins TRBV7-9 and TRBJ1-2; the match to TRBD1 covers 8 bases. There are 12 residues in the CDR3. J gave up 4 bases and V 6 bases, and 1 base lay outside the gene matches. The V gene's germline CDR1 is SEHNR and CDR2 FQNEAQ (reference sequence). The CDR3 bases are TGTGCCAGCAGTGGACAGGGCTATGGCTACACCTTC. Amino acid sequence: CASSGQGYGYTF.

The CDR3 bases are TGTGCCAGCAGTGAACCCGGACAGGGGAAGGCCTATGGCTACACCTTC. Translation gives CASSEPGQGKAYGYTF. This chain joins TRBV6-1 and TRBJ1-2; 9 bases are a match to TRBD1. From germline, CDR1 is MNHNS and CDR2 SASEGT. The CDR3 is 16 amino acids. V dropped 2 bases and J dropped 4; count of bases not matched to a gene: 8.

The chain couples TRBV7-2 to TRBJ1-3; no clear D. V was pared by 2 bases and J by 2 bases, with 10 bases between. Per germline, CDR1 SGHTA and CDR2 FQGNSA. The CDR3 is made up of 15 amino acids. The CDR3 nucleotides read TGTGCCAGCAGCTTAATGGGAGTAGCTGGAAACACCATATATTTT. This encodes CASSLMGVAGNTIYF.

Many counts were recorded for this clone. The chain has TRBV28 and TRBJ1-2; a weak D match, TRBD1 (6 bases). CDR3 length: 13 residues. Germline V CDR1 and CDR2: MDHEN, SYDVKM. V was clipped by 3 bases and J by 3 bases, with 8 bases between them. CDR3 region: CASSLAGDYGYTF. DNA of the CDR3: TGTGCCAGCAGTTTGGCAGGGGACTATGGCTACACCTTC.

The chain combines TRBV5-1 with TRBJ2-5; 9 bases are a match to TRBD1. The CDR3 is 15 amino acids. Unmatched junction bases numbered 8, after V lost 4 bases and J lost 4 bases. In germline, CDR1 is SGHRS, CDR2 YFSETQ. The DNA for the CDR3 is TGCGCCAGCAGCCCCTTAACAGGGGGCGGAGAGACCCAGTACTTC. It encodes CASSPLTGGGETQYF.

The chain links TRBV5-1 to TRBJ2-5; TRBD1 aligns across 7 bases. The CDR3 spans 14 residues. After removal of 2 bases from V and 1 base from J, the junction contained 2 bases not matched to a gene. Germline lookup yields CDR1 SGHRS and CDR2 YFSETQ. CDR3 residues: CASSFGTAQETQYF. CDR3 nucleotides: TGCGCCAGCAGCTTTGGGACAGCCCAAGAGACCCAGTACTTC.

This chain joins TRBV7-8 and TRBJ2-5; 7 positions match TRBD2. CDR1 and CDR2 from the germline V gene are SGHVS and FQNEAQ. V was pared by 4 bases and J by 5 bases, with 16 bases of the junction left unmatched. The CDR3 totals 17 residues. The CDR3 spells CASSSTRAPQGGETQYF. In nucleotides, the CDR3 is TGTGCCAGCAGCTCAACAAGGGCCCCCCAGGGAGGGGAGACCCAGTACTTC.

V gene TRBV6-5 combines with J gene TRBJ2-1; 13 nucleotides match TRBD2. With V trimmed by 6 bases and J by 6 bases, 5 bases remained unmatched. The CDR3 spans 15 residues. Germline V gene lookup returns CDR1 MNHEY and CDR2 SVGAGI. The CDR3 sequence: CASRALAGGLNEQFF. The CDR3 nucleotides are TGTGCCAGCAGGGCACTAGCGGGAGGGCTCAATGAGCAGTTCTTC.

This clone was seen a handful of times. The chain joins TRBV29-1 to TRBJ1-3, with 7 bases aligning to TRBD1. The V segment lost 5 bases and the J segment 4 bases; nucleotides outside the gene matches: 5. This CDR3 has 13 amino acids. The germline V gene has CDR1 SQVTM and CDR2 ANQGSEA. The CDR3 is CSVSGQRGNTIYF. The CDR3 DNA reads TGCAGCGTTTCGGGACAGCGAGGAAACACCATATATTTT. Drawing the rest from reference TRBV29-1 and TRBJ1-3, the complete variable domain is SAVISQKPSRDICQRGTSLTIQCQVDSQVTMMFWYRQQPGQSLTLIATANQGSEATYESGFVIDKFPISRPNLTFSTLTVSNMSPEDSSIYLCSVSGQRGNTIYFGEGSWLTVV.

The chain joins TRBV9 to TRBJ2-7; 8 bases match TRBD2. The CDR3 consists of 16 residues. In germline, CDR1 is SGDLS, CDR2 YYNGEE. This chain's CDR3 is CGTHLPAGAPTNEQYF. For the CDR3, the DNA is TGTGGGACCCACCTACCAGCGGGAGCCCCCACTAACGAGCAGTACTTC.

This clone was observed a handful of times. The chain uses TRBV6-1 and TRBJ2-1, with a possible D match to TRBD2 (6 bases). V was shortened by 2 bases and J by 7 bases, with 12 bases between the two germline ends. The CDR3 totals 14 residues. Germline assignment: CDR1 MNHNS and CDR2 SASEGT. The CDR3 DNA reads TGTGCCAGCAGTGAACGGGGGTCCAAAAATGAGCAGTTCTTC. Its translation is CASSERGSKNEQFF.

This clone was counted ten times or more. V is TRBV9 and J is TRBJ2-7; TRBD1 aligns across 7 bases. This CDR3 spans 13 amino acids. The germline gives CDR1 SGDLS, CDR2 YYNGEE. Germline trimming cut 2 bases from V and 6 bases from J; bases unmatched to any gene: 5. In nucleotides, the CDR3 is TGTGCCAGCAGCGTGGGACAGTTGGCCGAGCAGTACTTC. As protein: CASSVGQLAEQYF. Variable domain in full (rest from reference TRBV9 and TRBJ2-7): DSGVTQTPKHLITATGQRVTLRCSPRSGDLSVYWYQQSLDQGLQFLIQYYNGEERAKGNILERFSAQQFPDLHSELNLSSLELGDSALYFCASSVGQLAEQYFGPGTRLTVT.

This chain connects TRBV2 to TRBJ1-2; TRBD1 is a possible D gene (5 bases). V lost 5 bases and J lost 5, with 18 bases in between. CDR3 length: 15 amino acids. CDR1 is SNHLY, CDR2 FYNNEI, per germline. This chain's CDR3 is CASSPTGFSPYGYTF. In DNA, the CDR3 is TGTGCCAGCAGTCCTACAGGTTTCTCCCCATATGGCTACACCTTC.

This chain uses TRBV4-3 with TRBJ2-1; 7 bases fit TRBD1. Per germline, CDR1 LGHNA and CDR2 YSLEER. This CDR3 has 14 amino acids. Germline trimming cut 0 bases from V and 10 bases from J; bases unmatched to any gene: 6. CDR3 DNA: TGCGCCAGCAGCCAAGAAGGGGGCCCCACAGAGCAGTTCTTC. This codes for CASSQEGGPTEQFF.

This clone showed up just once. CDR3 in amino acids: CSVGRVLSDNEQFF. CDR3 bases: TGCAGCGTAGGGCGGGTGTTAAGCGACAATGAGCAGTTCTTC. The chain recombines TRBV29-1 with TRBJ2-1; D might be TRBD2 (5 bases). Germline CDR1 is SQVTM and CDR2 is ANQGSEA. The CDR3 contains 14 residues. The germline V and J ends were trimmed by 6 bases and 5 bases, with 17 bases remaining between them.

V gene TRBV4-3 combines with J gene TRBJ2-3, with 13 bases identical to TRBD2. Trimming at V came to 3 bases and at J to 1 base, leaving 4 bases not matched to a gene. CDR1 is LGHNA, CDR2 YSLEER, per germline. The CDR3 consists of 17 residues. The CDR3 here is CASSQEGLAGGTDTQYF. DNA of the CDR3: TGCGCCAGCAGCCAGGAAGGACTAGCGGGGGGCACAGATACGCAGTATTTT.

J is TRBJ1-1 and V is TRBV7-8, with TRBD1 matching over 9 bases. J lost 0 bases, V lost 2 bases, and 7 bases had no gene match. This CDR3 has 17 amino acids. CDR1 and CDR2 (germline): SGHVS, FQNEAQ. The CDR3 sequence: CASSLLSTGGLNTEAFF. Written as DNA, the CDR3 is TGTGCCAGCAGCTTACTAAGCACAGGGGGCCTGAACACTGAAGCTTTCTTT. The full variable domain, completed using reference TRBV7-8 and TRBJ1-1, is GAGVSQSPRYKVAKRGQDVALRCDPISGHVSLFWYQQALGQGPEFLTYFQNEAQLDKSGLPSDRFFAERPEGSVSTLKIQRTQQEDSAVYLCASSLLSTGGLNTEAFFGQGTRLTVV.

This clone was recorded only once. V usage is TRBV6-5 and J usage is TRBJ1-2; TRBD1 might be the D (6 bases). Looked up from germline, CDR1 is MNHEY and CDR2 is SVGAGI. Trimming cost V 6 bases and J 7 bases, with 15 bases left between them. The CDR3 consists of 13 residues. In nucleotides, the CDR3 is TGTGCCAGCAGCCAAATACAGGGATCTGGCTACACCTTC. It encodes CASSQIQGSGYTF.

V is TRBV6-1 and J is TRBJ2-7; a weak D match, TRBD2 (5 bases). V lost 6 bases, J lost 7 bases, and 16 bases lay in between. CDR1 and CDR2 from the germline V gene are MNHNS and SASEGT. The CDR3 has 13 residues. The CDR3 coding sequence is TGTGCCAGCAGCGCGGAGGACCTTCGGGAGCAGTACTTC. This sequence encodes CASSAEDLREQYF.

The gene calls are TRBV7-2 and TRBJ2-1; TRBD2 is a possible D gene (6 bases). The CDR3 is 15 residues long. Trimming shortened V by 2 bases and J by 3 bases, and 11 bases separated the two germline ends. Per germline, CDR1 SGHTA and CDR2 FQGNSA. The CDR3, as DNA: TGTGCCAGCAGCTTACCGGGAGATTTCTACAATGAGCAGTTCTTC. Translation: CASSLPGDFYNEQFF.